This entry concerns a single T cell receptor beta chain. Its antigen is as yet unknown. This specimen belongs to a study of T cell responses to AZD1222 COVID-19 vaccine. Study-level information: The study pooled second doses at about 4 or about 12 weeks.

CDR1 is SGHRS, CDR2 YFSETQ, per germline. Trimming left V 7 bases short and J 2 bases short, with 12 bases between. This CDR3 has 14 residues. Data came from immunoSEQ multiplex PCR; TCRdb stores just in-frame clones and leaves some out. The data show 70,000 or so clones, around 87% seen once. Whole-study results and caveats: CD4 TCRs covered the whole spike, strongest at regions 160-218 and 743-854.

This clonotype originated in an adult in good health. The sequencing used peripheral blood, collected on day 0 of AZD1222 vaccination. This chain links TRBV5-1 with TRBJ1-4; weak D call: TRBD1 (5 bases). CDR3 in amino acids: CASGTSGTNEKLFF. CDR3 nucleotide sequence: TGCGCCAGCGGGACTTCAGGGACTAATGAAAAACTGTTTTTT.